This T cell receptor beta chain was retrieved from a study of OX40 agonist ivuxolimab in advanced cancers. Patients with a history of autoimmune disease or on systemic immunosuppression were excluded. Using immunoSEQ multiplex PCR, the repertoire was profiled, and TCRdb retains in-frame clones only, with some absent. The sample has about 71,000 clones, about 91% seen once. Germline lookup yields CDR1 KGHSY and CDR2 FQNENV. This CDR3 region has 13 residues. V dropped 4 bases and J dropped 5 bases, with 9 bases sitting between them. The source material was CD4+ or CD8+ T cells sorted from blood, sampled in a trial of the OX40 agonist ivuxolimab. The rearrangement uses TRBV16 and TRBJ1-5; D not certain. The clonotype originates from an adult with an advanced solid tumor such as melanoma, head and neck, liver or kidney cancer. The CDR3 loop is CASSPGPHQPQHF. In DNA, the CDR3 is TGTGCCAGCAGCCCCGGACCTCATCAGCCCCAGCATTTT. Supplemented by reference TRBV16 and TRBJ1-5, the full variable domain reads GEEVAQTPKHLVRGEGQKAKLYCAPIKGHSYVFWYQQVLKNEFKFLISFQNENVFDETGMPKERFSAKCLPNSPCSLEIQATKLEDSAVYFCASSPGPHQPQHFGDGTRLSIL.